This entry lists 20 T cell receptor beta chains sequenced from one sample in a study of blood T cells in healthy people across ages. Primers used in a second PCR of about 6 to 11 cycles were a sample-barcoded 5' primer and a J-beta primer mix. TCRdb called the 5' RACE reads again in MiXCR, with one record for every CDR3 protein. The sample includes over 600,000 distinct CDR3 sequences, around 41% of them seen just once. The source material was blood. The receptors stem from a man at least 80 years old in good health.

This clonotype was picked up a small number of times. This chain uses TRBV3-1 with TRBJ2-3; D gene unclear. In germline, CDR1 is LGHDT, CDR2 YNNKEL (reference sequence). Trimming removed 0 bases at V and 2 bases at J, with 12 bases between. The CDR3 loop spans 16 amino acids. In nucleotides, the CDR3 is TGTGCCAGCAGCCAAGATTTCCGACTTACCACAGATACGCAGTATTTT. Encoded protein: CASSQDFRLTTDTQYF.

A note on this clonotype: An end of the junction does not agree with germline; a read error may underlie this. The J gene is TRBJ2-5, the V gene TRBV9; TRBD2 aligns across 7 bases. The J call may be mistaken, given a closer DNA end match to TRBJ2-7. Germline values: CDR1 SGDLS, CDR2 YYNGEE. This CDR3 spans 15 amino acids. This chain's CDR3 is CASSVGGTYSNEQYF. CDR3 nucleotide sequence: TGTGCCAGCAGCGTGGGAGGGACTTACTCCAACGAGCAGTACTTC.

This clonotype was recorded a few times. This chain uses TRBV7-8 with TRBJ2-1, with D possibly being TRBD2 (5 bases). CDR1 and CDR2 from the germline V gene are SGHVS and FQNEAQ. Between the trimmed V and J ends, which lost 2 bases and 0 bases, there was a span of 20 bases. This CDR3 region has 19 residues. CDR3 region: CASSLRAHTSLPSYNEQFF. CDR3 sequence (DNA): TGTGCCAGCAGCTTACGGGCCCATACTAGTCTACCCTCCTACAATGAGCAGTTCTTC.

The chain employs TRBV4-3 and TRBJ1-2, with D unclear. The CDR3 is made up of 15 amino acids. CDR1 and CDR2 (germline): LGHNA, YSLEER. Trimming removed 2 bases from V and 3 bases from J, with 13 bases in between. The CDR3 spells CASSQTSSWDYGYTF. Written as DNA, the CDR3 is TGCGCCAGCAGCCAAACATCCTCCTGGGACTATGGCTACACCTTC.

CDR3 sequence (DNA): TGTGCCAGCAGCGTACCCGGTGGGCAGCAGTACTTC. This translates into CASSVPGGQQYF. This rearrangement joins TRBV7-2 to TRBJ2-7; D uncertain. Germline assignment: CDR1 SGHTA and CDR2 FQGNSA. Between the trimmed V and J ends, which lost 5 bases and 8 bases, there was a span of 13 bases. This CDR3 contains 12 residues.

The gene calls are TRBV30 and TRBJ1-2; 8 nucleotides match TRBD1. Germline V CDR1 and CDR2: GTSNPN, SVGIG (reference sequence). The CDR3 extends over 14 amino acids. The V gene end was trimmed by 5 bases and the J gene end by 7 bases; junction bases not matched to a gene: 12. CDR3 region: CAWGILQGAFGYTF. The CDR3 DNA sequence: TGTGCCTGGGGGATTCTCCAGGGGGCGTTTGGCTACACCTTC. The variable domain in full, completed from reference TRBV30 and TRBJ1-2, reads SQTIHQWPATLVQPVGSPLSLECTVEGTSNPNLYWYRQAAGRGLQLLFYSVGIGQISSEVPQNLSASRPQDRQFILSSKKLLLSDSGFYLCAWGILQGAFGYTFGSGTRLTVV.

The chain links TRBV18 to TRBJ2-3; D perhaps matches TRBD2 (6 bases). Per the germline V gene, CDR1 is KGHSH and CDR2 is LQKENI. V was cut by 3 bases and J by 5 bases, with 18 bases left in between. This CDR3 spans 16 amino acids. The CDR3 spells CASSPNRDGSLDTQYF. Written as DNA, the CDR3 is TGTGCCAGCTCACCTAATCGGGACGGGAGCTTAGATACGCAGTATTTT.

The chain couples TRBV9 to TRBJ2-7; tentatively, D is TRBD2 (5 bases). V lost 0 bases to trimming and J lost 6 bases, with 13 bases between them. This CDR3 contains 14 residues. Germline V gene data show CDR1 as SGDLS and CDR2 as YYNGEE. The CDR3 region has the DNA TGTGCCAGCAGCGTAGACCCCCTTGGGAGCGAGCAGTACTTC. This encodes CASSVDPLGSEQYF. The whole variable domain, remainder taken from reference TRBV9 and TRBJ2-7, is DSGVTQTPKHLITATGQRVTLRCSPRSGDLSVYWYQQSLDQGLQFLIQYYNGEERAKGNILERFSAQQFPDLHSELNLSSLELGDSALYFCASSVDPLGSEQYFGPGTRLTVT.

Only a few counts were recorded for this clonotype. V is TRBV20-1 and J is TRBJ2-1; 9 positions match TRBD2. With 6 bases clipped from V and 4 bases from J, the junction kept 13 bases outside the gene matches. Germline CDR1 and CDR2: DFQATT and SNEGSKA (reference sequence). This CDR3 contains 16 residues. CDR3 region: CSAEKAGGAMYNEQFF. The CDR3 region has the DNA TGCAGTGCCGAAAAGGCGGGGGGGGCCATGTACAATGAGCAGTTCTTC.

This clonotype was detected many times. The chain employs TRBV3-1 and TRBJ1-1, with D perhaps matching TRBD1 (6 bases). The CDR3 length is 15 residues. Germline values: CDR1 LGHDT, CDR2 YNNKEL (reference sequence). Deletions cut 4 bases from V and 0 bases from J, with 12 bases between. CDR3 loop: CASSLEGGLNTEAFF. For the CDR3, the DNA is TGTGCCAGCAGCCTTGAAGGGGGTCTGAACACTGAAGCTTTCTTT.

This clonotype was seen only a few times. The chain is built from TRBV6-2 or TRBV6-3 and TRBJ2-1; 7 bases line up with TRBD1. The V gene's germline CDR1 is MNHEY and CDR2 SVGEGT. CDR3 length: 13 residues. J gave up 6 bases and V 7 bases, and 6 bases lay outside the gene matches. The CDR3 is CASTRGPSNEQFF. CDR3 sequence (DNA): TGTGCCAGCACTAGGGGGCCCTCCAATGAGCAGTTCTTC.

This clonotype was detected ten times or more. V and J are TRBV12-3 or TRBV12-4 and TRBJ2-2, with unresolved D. Trimming cost V 4 bases and J 5 bases, with 2 bases left between them. The CDR3 extends over 11 amino acids. The CDR3: CASSSTGELFF. CDR3 in DNA: TGTGCCAGCAGTTCGACCGGGGAGCTGTTTTTT.

This clonotype was observed at least ten times. Here the CDR3 DNA reads TGTGCCAGCAGCTGGGACAGCCAAGAGACCCAGTACTTC. This encodes CASSWDSQETQYF. The V call is TRBV7-8, the J call TRBJ2-5, with 7 bases fitting TRBD1. The CDR3 covers 13 residues. V lost 4 bases and J lost 1; bases outside the gene matches: 0. Germline V gene lookup returns CDR1 SGHVS and CDR2 FQNEAQ.

The rearrangement joins TRBV29-1 to TRBJ1-5; D perhaps matches TRBD1 (5 bases). The CDR3 has 13 amino acids. CDR1 and CDR2 from the germline V gene are SQVTM and ANQGSEA. V shed 6 bases and J shed 4 bases, with 13 bases lying between them. In DNA, the CDR3 is TGCAGCGTGGGGACTGACATGAATCAGCCCCAGCATTTT. Protein product: CSVGTDMNQPQHF.

This clonotype was detected only a few times. This chain uses TRBV7-9 with TRBJ2-7; no firm D call. Germline CDR1 SEHNR, CDR2 FQNEAQ (reference sequence). The germline V and J ends were trimmed by 2 bases and 0 bases, with 20 bases remaining between them. The CDR3 sequence is 18 residues long. The CDR3 is CASSLIGSRISSSYEQYF. CDR3 DNA sequence: TGTGCCAGCAGCTTAATCGGGTCCCGGATCTCGAGCTCCTACGAGCAGTACTTC.

This clonotype occurred a few times. The genes are TRBV5-1 and TRBJ1-2; TRBD1 matches 9 bases. Germline CDR1 is SGHRS and CDR2 is YFSETQ. V shed 5 bases and J 1 base; nucleotides not matched to a gene: 6. The CDR3 spans 15 residues. CDR3 bases: TGCGCCAGCAGTGAAGGACAGGGGCATAACTATGGCTACACCTTC. This sequence encodes CASSEGQGHNYGYTF.

CDR3 bases: TGCGCCAGCAGCCAAGATGTGGGACAGGTTAAGACGGTGCAGTACTTC. This encodes CASSQDVGQVKTVQYF. This chain links TRBV4-3 with TRBJ2-7; 8 nucleotides align to TRBD1. V lost 0 bases to trimming and J lost 9 bases; unmatched junction nucleotides: 13. The germline CDR1 and CDR2 sequences are LGHNA and YSLEER. CDR3 length: 16 residues.

This clonotype was detected only a few times. The rearrangement links TRBV6-2 or TRBV6-3 to TRBJ2-5, with a tentative D call TRBD2 (6 bases). The CDR3 covers 16 residues. Germline loops: CDR1 MNHEY, CDR2 SVGEGT. V lost 3 bases and J lost 4, with 18 bases in between. The CDR3 DNA follows: TGTGCCAGCAGTTATCCCGGAACCCGGGGAGGAGAGACCCAGTACTTC. Translating it yields CASSYPGTRGGETQYF.

This clonotype was detected a few times. The chain couples TRBV20-1 to TRBJ2-5; no reliable D call. Germline CDR1 and CDR2: DFQATT and SNEGSKA (reference sequence). This CDR3 has 15 amino acids. Trimming left V 1 base short and J 2 bases short, with 14 bases between. DNA for the CDR3: TGCAGTGCTAGAGTTTCCGTGAATCCTCAAGAGACCCAGTACTTC. Protein: CSARVSVNPQETQYF.

This clonotype was seen ten or more times. The chain couples TRBV29-1 to TRBJ2-2; D gene uncertain. CDR3 length: 14 residues. Trimming took 3 bases from V and 1 from J, leaving 9 bases between them. Germline values: CDR1 SQVTM, CDR2 ANQGSEA. The CDR3 region is CSVDGVGNTGELFF. The CDR3 DNA sequence: TGCAGCGTTGATGGGGTGGGGAACACCGGGGAGCTGTTTTTT.